This TCR beta chain was captured by sequencing in a study of blood T cell repertoires in COVID-19. Germline-derived CDR1 and CDR2 are SGHNT and YYREEE (reference sequence). The V gene lost 5 bases and the J gene lost 4 bases, with 15 bases spanning the gap. The CDR3 extends over 15 amino acids. Data came from immunoSEQ multiplex PCR; TCRdb stores just in-frame clones and leaves some out. The sample lists 350,000 to 550,000 clones; 70% to 90% were seen once. This sequence originates from a woman between 18 and 30 years old with acute COVID-19. Sequences were obtained from PBMCs or T cells enriched from blood (not recorded which). The chain links TRBV5-4 to TRBJ1-4, with a tentative D call TRBD1 (5 bases). The CDR3 reads CASSKEGLGNEKLFF. CDR3 bases: TGTGCCAGCAGTAAGGAGGGGTTGGGTAATGAAAAACTGTTTTTT.